This TCR beta chain appears in the sequencing data of a study of blood T cell repertoires in COVID-19. As for the study in general: T cells, B-cell-depleted T cells, or PBMCs supplied cDNA or gDNA.

Assay used: immunoSEQ multiplex PCR; TCRdb lists only in-frame clones, some missing. The sample shows 240,000 or so clones, about 80% of them seen only once. Trimming took off 3 bases at V and 5 bases at J, with 15 bases between the two ends. The germline gives CDR1 KGHDR, CDR2 SFDVKD. This CDR3 is built from 15 residues. The receptor comes from a man aged 25-45 years who had recovered from COVID-19. The chain couples TRBV24-1 to TRBJ2-5, with D possibly TRBD2 on 5 matching bases. The specimen was peripheral blood. Here the CDR3 reads CATSDGRVSGETQYF. CDR3 sequence (DNA): TGTGCCACCAGTGATGGTAGGGTCTCGGGGGAGACCCAGTACTTC.